This record covers a single TCR beta chain. Antigen specificity is unknown. This record comes from a study of T cells after yellow fever vaccination. Study conclusions and caveats: Clones from primary vaccination mostly reappeared after the booster (around 96% CD4, roughly 87% CD8).

The CDR3 covers 19 residues. Germline-derived CDR1 and CDR2 are DFQATT and SNEGSKA (reference sequence). V was clipped by 1 base and J by 0 bases; unmatched bases: 16. MiXCR, run by TCRdb on the 5' RACE reads, gives a single entry per CDR3 protein. The table shows more than 350,000 distinct CDR3 sequences, with around a tenth occurring only once. The sequence derives from a man in his late teens or twenties who received the YFV17D yellow fever vaccine. The sequences come from PBMCs, collected on the day of the first yellow fever vaccination. This chain connects TRBV20-1 to TRBJ2-5, with 8 bases fitting TRBD2. The CDR3 loop reads CSARAGGRGAFTYQETQYF. CDR3 bases: TGCAGTGCTAGAGCGGGGGGGCGGGGGGCCTTCACGTACCAAGAGACCCAGTACTTC.